This T cell receptor (beta chain) was obtained from a study of cytomegalovirus exposure and HLA in healthy donors. Across the whole study: Among 398 genotyped donors, about 83% fell in the Caucasian-associated ancestry cluster. Whole-study findings and limits: Several top significant clusters appeared, in a later analysis, to be linked to common viral pathogens. Researchers reported that three CMV-associated chains were confirmed in vitro as CMV antigen-specific. Prior analysis indicated that the majority of TCR beta V segments exhibited productivity approximately 87% or approximately 30% of the time.

The germline gives CDR1 SGHTA, CDR2 FQGNSA. Trimming removed 5 bases from V and 1 base from J, with 15 bases in between. This CDR3 spans 15 amino acids. Details on this clone: Its antigen is unidentified.

A multiplex PCR was run with 60 Vbeta primers and 13 Jbeta primers. The repertoire was sequenced with immunoSEQ multiplex PCR; TCRdb's copy has only in-frame clones and lacks some. This table holds 70,000 or so clones. Input material: PBMCs. The genes are TRBV7-2 and TRBJ2-7, with a possible D match to TRBD2 (6 bases). The receptor was isolated from a boy aged 5-17 years in good health and CMV-seronegative. CDR3 nucleotide sequence: TGTGCCAGCAGCCCGGTGGGGGGTTCATCCTACGAGCAGTACTTC. This encodes CASSPVGGSSYEQYF.